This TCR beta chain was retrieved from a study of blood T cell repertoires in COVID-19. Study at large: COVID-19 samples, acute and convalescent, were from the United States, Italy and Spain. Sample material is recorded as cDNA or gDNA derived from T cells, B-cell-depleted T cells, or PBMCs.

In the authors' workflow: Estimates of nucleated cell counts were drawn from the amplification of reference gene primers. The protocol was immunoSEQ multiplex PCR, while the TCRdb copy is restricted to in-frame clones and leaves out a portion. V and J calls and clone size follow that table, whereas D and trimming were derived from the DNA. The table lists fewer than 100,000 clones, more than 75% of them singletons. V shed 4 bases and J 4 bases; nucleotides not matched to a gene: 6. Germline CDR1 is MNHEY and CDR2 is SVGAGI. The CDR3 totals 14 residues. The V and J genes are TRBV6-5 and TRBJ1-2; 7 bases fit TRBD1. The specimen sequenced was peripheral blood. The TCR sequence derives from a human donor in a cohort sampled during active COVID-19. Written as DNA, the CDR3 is TGTGCCAGCAGTTTTTTAGGACAGGCCTATGGCTACACCTTC. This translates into CASSFLGQAYGYTF.